This T cell receptor (beta chain) was retrieved from a study of CD8 T cells in Susac syndrome. After removal of 7 bases from V and 5 bases from J, the junction contained 5 bases not matched to a gene. The CDR3 has 14 amino acids. Looked up from germline, CDR1 is SGDLS and CDR2 is YYNGEE. An amount of RNA that ranged from 0.5 to 1 ug was reverse transcribed with random hexamers. immunoSEQ multiplex PCR amplified TCR beta CDR3 across 54 Vbeta, 13 Jbeta. TCRdb independently ran MiXCR on the immunoSEQ multiplex PCR reads; one entry per CDR3 protein. The sample lists a few hundred thousand distinct CDR3 sequences; approximately 84% were seen once.

The source material was CD8+ T cells from PBMCs. The TCR originated in a human donor with multiple sclerosis. This chain joins TRBV9 and TRBJ1-5; 11 bases align to TRBD1. This chain's CDR3 is CASGTGGSDQPQHF. DNA for the CDR3: TGTGCCAGCGGGACAGGGGGAAGCGATCAGCCCCAGCATTTT.